The T cell receptor (beta chain) under discussion was sequenced for a study of T cells in Graves' hyperthyroidism and ophthalmopathy. RNA transcripts served as the template for amplifying TCR beta CDR3 regions. Primed by the HTBI set, a first-round RT-PCR was run on the TCR CDR3. Each CDR3 protein is one row after TCRdb ran MiXCR on the multiplex PCR reads. Of 620,000 or so distinct CDR3 sequences in the sample, about 14% were seen once. At least ten counts were recorded for this clonotype. A much more abundant neighbour one base away suggests this may be a read error. CDR3 length: 15 amino acids. CDR1 and CDR2 (germline): SGHTA, FQGNSA.

This sequence originates from a woman aged 50 to 60 with Graves' ophthalmopathy. Material for sequencing was blood. This chain links TRBV7-2 with TRBJ2-3; 7 bases line up with TRBD2. The CDR3 region is CASSLAGGYTNTQYF. Written as DNA, the CDR3 is TGTGCCAGCAGCTTAGCGGGAGGGTACACAAATACGCAGTATTTT.